This T cell receptor beta chain was found in a study of post-analysis software for immune sequencing data. The study's findings and limits: Patients showed TRBV5-6, TRBV5-1 and TRBV20-1 among roughly five TRBV segments more frequent than in controls.

Carried by the TCR beta cDNA libraries were unique molecular identifiers. Some 500,000 cDNA molecules were obtained from roughly 1 to 10 million T cells. TCRdb re-called the PCR reads with MiXCR, one entry per CDR3 protein. The sample records some 700,000 distinct CDR3 sequences, approximately 60% being singletons. Trimming at V came to 2 bases and at J to 5 bases, leaving 11 bases not matched to a gene. The CDR3 totals 16 residues. Germline V gene data show CDR1 as GTSNPN and CDR2 as SVGIG (reference sequence). As to this clonotype: What it recognizes is unknown.

The source of this sequence is a girl aged 2 to 9 with multiple sclerosis. Sequencing was performed on blood. V gene TRBV30 combines with J gene TRBJ2-7; 11 bases agree with TRBD2. CDR3 nucleotide sequence: TGTGCCTGGAGTCTTAGCGGGAGGGGATTGAGGCACGAGCAGTACTTC. Its translation is CAWSLSGRGLRHEQYF.